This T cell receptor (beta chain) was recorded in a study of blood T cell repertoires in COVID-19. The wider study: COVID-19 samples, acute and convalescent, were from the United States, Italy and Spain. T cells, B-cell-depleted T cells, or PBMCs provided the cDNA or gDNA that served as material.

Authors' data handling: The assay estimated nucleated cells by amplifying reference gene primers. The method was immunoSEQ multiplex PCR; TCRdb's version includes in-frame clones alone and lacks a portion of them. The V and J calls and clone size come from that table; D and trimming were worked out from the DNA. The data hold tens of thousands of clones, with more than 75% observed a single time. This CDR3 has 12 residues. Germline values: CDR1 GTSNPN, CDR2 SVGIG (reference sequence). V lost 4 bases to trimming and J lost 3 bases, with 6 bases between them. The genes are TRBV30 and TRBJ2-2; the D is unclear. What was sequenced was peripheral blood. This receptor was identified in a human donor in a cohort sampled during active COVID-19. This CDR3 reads CAWNRDTGELFF. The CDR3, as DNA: TGTGCCTGGAACAGAGACACCGGGGAGCTGTTTTTT.